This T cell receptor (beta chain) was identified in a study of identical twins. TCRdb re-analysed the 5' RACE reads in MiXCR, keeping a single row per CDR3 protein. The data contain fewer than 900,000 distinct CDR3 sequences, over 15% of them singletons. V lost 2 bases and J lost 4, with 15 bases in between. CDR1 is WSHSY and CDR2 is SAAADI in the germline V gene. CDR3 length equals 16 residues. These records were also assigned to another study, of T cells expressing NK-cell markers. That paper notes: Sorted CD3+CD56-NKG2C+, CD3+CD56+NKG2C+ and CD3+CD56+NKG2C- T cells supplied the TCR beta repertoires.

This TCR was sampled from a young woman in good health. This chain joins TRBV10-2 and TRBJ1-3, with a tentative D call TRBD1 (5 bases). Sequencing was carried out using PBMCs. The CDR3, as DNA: TGCGCCAGCAGTGAGGGAGGGGTGGACTCAGGAAACACCATATATTTT. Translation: CASSEGGVDSGNTIYF.